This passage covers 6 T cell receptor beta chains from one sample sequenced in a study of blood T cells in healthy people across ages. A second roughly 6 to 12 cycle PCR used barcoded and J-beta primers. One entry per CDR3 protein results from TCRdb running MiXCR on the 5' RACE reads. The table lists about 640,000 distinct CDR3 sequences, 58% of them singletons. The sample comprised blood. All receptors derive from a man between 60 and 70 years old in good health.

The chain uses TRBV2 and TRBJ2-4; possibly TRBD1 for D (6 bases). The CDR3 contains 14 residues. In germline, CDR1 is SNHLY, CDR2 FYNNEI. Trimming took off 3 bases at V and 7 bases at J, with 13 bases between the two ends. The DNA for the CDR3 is TGTGCCAGCAGTGAGCCCGGGACATCGAACATTCAGTACTTC. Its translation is CASSEPGTSNIQYF.

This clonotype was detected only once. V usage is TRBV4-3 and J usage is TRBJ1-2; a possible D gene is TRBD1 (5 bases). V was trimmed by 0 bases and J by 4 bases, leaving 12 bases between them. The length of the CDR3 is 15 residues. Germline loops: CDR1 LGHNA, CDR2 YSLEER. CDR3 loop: CASSQDTDSFYGYTF. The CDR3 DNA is TGCGCCAGCAGCCAAGATACCGACAGCTTCTATGGCTACACCTTC.

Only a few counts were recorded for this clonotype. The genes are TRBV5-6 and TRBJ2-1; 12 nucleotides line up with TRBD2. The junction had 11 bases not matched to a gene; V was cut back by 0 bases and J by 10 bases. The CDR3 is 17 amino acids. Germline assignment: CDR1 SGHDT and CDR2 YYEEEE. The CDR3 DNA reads TGTGCCAGCAGCTTGGACGCTGCTAGCGGGGGGGCCGGGGAGCAGTTCTTC. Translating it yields CASSLDAASGGAGEQFF.

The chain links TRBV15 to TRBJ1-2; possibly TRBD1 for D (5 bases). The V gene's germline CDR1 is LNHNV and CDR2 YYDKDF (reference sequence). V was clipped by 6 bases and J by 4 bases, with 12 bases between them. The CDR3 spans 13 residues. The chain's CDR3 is CATRRDGSYGYTF. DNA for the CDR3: TGTGCCACCAGGCGGGACGGAAGCTATGGCTACACCTTC.

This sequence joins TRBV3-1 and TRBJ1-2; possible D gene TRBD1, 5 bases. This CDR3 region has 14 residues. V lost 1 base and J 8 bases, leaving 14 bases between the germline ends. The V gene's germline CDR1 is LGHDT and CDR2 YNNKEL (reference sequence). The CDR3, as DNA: TGTGCCAGCAGCCAAGGCGAAATTGAGGGGGGCTACACCTTC. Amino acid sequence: CASSQGEIEGGYTF.

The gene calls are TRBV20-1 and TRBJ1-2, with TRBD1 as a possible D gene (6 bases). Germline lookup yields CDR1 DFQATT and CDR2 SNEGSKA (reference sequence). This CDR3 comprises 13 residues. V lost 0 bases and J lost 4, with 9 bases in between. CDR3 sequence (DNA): TGCAGTGCTAGAGATCGGGGGCGCTATGGCTACACCTTC. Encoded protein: CSARDRGRYGYTF.